These 19 T cell receptor beta chains share one sample of origin, sequenced in a study of T cell responses to AZD1222 COVID-19 vaccine. Sequencing used immunoSEQ multiplex PCR; TCRdb keeps in-frame clones, though not all of them. In the table there are some 120,000 clones, 85% to 90% of which are singletons. The input for sequencing was peripheral blood, taken on day 0 of AZD1222 vaccination. The receptors were gathered from an adult in good health.

V is TRBV18 and J is TRBJ1-1, with a possible D match to TRBD1 (5 bases). The V end was cut by 0 bases, the J end by 0 bases, with 14 bases between. The CDR3 is 17 amino acids. CDR1 is KGHSH, CDR2 LQKENI, per germline. The CDR3 spells CASSPPGTLTMNTEAFF. The CDR3 bases are TGTGCCAGCTCACCACCGGGGACCCTAACCATGAACACTGAAGCTTTCTTT.

This sequence joins TRBV28 and TRBJ2-7; D is tentatively TRBD1 or TRBD2 (5 bases each). The germline V gene encodes CDR1 MDHEN and CDR2 SYDVKM. Trimming pared 6 bases from V and 2 bases from J, leaving 14 bases between. This CDR3 spans 14 amino acids. Here the CDR3 reads CASSPQGPTYEQYF. The CDR3, as DNA: TGTGCCAGCAGCCCCCAGGGACCAACCTACGAGCAGTACTTC.

V gene TRBV3-1 (or the pseudogene TRBV3-2) combines with J gene TRBJ2-1; possible D gene TRBD2, 6 bases. With 3 bases removed from V and 6 bases from J, the gap between germline ends came to 9 bases. Germline CDR1 is LGHDT and CDR2 is YNNKEL (reference sequence). The CDR3 runs 13 residues. For the CDR3, the DNA is TGTGCCAGCAGCCAGGGGGGTTCCAATGAGCAGTTCTTC. It is translated as CASSQGGSNEQFF.

The chain carries TRBV18 and TRBJ1-4, with D perhaps TRBD1 (6 bases). The CDR3 covers 15 residues. The germline V gene encodes CDR1 KGHSH and CDR2 LQKENI. V was shortened by 3 bases and J by 3 bases, with 11 bases between the two germline ends. CDR3 residues: CASSPPGTPNEKLFF. CDR3 coding DNA: TGTGCCAGCTCACCCCCAGGGACACCTAATGAAAAACTGTTTTTT.

The gene calls are TRBV5-6 and TRBJ2-7, with 9 positions matching TRBD1. This CDR3 comprises 14 residues. Germline lookup yields CDR1 SGHDT and CDR2 YYEEEE. V lost 4 bases, J lost 4 bases, and 6 bases stayed unmatched. The CDR3 coding sequence is TGTGCCAGCAGCCTAGGACAGGGGCGGTACGAGCAGTACTTC. It encodes CASSLGQGRYEQYF.

The gene calls are TRBV9 and TRBJ1-2, with D possibly TRBD1 on 6 matching bases. This CDR3 has 14 amino acids. Germline V gene data show CDR1 as SGDLS and CDR2 as YYNGEE. Trimming cost V 4 bases and J 1 base, with 11 bases left between them. This chain's CDR3 is CASSLGGNNYGYTF. The DNA of the CDR3 is TGTGCCAGCAGCCTAGGGGGTAATAACTATGGCTACACCTTC.

J is TRBJ2-1 and V is TRBV7-2, with D maybe TRBD2 (6 bases). Trimming took 2 bases from V and 5 from J, leaving 13 bases between them. This CDR3 spans 15 amino acids. Germline CDR1 reads SGHTA; CDR2 reads FQGNSA. This CDR3 is CASSLSAGRNNEQFF. The CDR3 DNA follows: TGTGCCAGCAGCTTATCTGCCGGGAGAAACAATGAGCAGTTCTTC.

V gene TRBV30 combines with J gene TRBJ1-2, with 9 nucleotides matching TRBD1. The CDR3 extends over 15 amino acids. The ends lost 5 bases at V and 7 bases at J; junction bases unmatched: 14. Germline V gene lookup returns CDR1 GTSNPN and CDR2 SVGIG (reference sequence). CDR3 amino acids: CAWARDRVIMGGYTF. CDR3 nucleotide sequence: TGTGCCTGGGCCCGGGACAGGGTAATAATGGGTGGCTACACCTTC.

The gene calls are TRBV10-3 and TRBJ2-7, with 7 bases aligning to TRBD2. This CDR3 spans 13 amino acids. Looked up from germline, CDR1 is ENHRY and CDR2 is SYGVKD. V lost 7 bases, J lost 5 bases, and 8 bases stayed unmatched. CDR3 sequence: CAINGGGSHEQYF. In DNA, the CDR3 is TGTGCCATCAATGGGGGGGGGTCCCACGAGCAGTACTTC.

The gene calls are TRBV15 and TRBJ1-4, with D possibly being TRBD1 (5 bases). CDR3 size: 17 residues. The V gene lost 1 base and the J gene lost 5 bases, with 17 bases spanning the gap. Germline V gives CDR1 LNHNV, CDR2 YYDKDF (reference sequence). This CDR3 reads CATSRGGQEWGNEKLFF. The CDR3 DNA reads TGTGCCACCAGCAGAGGAGGGCAGGAGTGGGGGAATGAAAAACTGTTTTTT.

The V call is TRBV11-2, the J call TRBJ2-3; D is uncertain. V was cut by 1 base and J by 3 bases, with 8 bases left in between. CDR3 length equals 14 residues. Per the germline V gene, CDR1 is SGHAT and CDR2 is FQNNGV. The CDR3: CASSLVDETDTQYF. CDR3 sequence (DNA): TGTGCCAGCAGCTTAGTGGATGAAACAGATACGCAGTATTTT.

This clone has just one count. The chain carries TRBV3-1 (or the pseudogene TRBV3-2) and TRBJ2-1, with a weak D call TRBD2 (6 bases). The germline V and J ends were trimmed by 5 bases and 0 bases, with 14 bases remaining between them. This CDR3 comprises 16 residues. The germline V gene has CDR1 LGHDT and CDR2 YNNKEL (reference sequence). CDR3 loop: CASSRSSDVSYNEQFF. The CDR3 bases are TGTGCCAGCAGCAGGTCTAGCGATGTCTCCTACAATGAGCAGTTCTTC.

In DNA, the CDR3 is TGTGCCAGCAGCCTTAATCGACAGGGGGCATATGAAAAACTGTTTTTT. Its protein is CASSLNRQGAYEKLFF. This chain joins TRBV27 and TRBJ1-4; 10 bases are a match to TRBD1. Trimming removed 6 bases from V and 6 bases from J; junction bases left unmatched: 10. Germline V gene data show CDR1 as MNHEY and CDR2 as SMNVEV (reference sequence). The CDR3 is 16 amino acids.

The chain links TRBV6-2 or TRBV6-3 to TRBJ1-6; D remains ambiguous. This CDR3 is built from 11 residues. With 3 bases removed from V and 12 bases from J, the gap between germline ends came to 6 bases. The V gene's germline CDR1 is MNHEY and CDR2 SVGEGT. For the CDR3, the DNA is TGTGCCAGCAGTTATCAAGGACCCCTCCACTTT. Translation gives CASSYQGPLHF.

The V gene is TRBV2, the J gene TRBJ2-1; D call uncertain. The V gene's germline CDR1 is SNHLY and CDR2 FYNNEI. The CDR3 has 15 amino acids. The V gene lost 4 bases and the J gene lost 0 bases, with 10 bases spanning the gap. CDR3 sequence reads: CASSANSLSYNEQFF. In DNA, the CDR3 is TGTGCCAGCAGTGCGAACTCCCTCTCCTACAATGAGCAGTTCTTC.

The rearrangement links TRBV30 to TRBJ2-7; D is perhaps TRBD1 (7 bases). V dropped 5 bases and J dropped 3 bases, with 17 bases sitting between them. There are 14 residues in the CDR3. In germline, CDR1 is GTSNPN, CDR2 SVGIG (reference sequence). The CDR3 region is CAWGAGGGLYEQYF. The CDR3 DNA sequence: TGTGCCTGGGGGGCCGGAGGGGGCCTCTACGAGCAGTACTTC.

The rearrangement uses TRBV5-1 and TRBJ2-2; unclear D gene. Trimming took off 5 bases at V and 0 bases at J, with 11 bases between the two ends. The CDR3 loop spans 15 amino acids. Germline CDR1 SGHRS, CDR2 YFSETQ. Here the CDR3 reads CASSIWAANTGELFF. In DNA, the CDR3 is TGCGCCAGCAGTATTTGGGCCGCGAACACCGGGGAGCTGTTTTTT.

On this clone itself: Other DNA sequences from this sample encode an identical CDR3 as well. The chain links TRBV6-5 to TRBJ2-7; 7 nucleotides agree with TRBD1. V gave up 5 bases and J gave up 2 bases; unmatched junction bases: 3. The CDR3 extends over 13 amino acids. CDR1 is MNHEY and CDR2 is SVGAGI in the germline V gene. The CDR3 bases are TGTGCCAGCAGTAGGGACAGAGCCTACGAGCAGTACTTC. This translates into CASSRDRAYEQYF.

The V call is TRBV28, the J call TRBJ1-3; D might be TRBD1 (6 bases). The CDR3 sequence is 14 residues long. Germline V gives CDR1 MDHEN, CDR2 SYDVKM. V shed 4 bases and J shed 2 bases, with 9 bases lying between them. The CDR3 region is CASSSGAAGNTIYF. DNA for the CDR3: TGTGCCAGCAGTTCAGGGGCAGCTGGAAACACCATATATTTT.